This is a list of T cell receptor beta chains from one sample in a study of early T cells in non-severe SARS-CoV-2 infection. Each CDR3 protein is one row after TCRdb ran MiXCR on the 5' RACE reads. The table lists some 45,000 distinct CDR3 sequences, about 5.9% of them singletons. Specimen: whole blood, collected at baseline. The source of these receptors is an adult who was a healthcare worker with PCR-confirmed SARS-CoV-2 infection or an uninfected control (not recorded which). CDR3s include the opening cysteine and the closing phenylalanine or tryptophan. Clone size appears in some rows only: once, few, many, or a class for an expanded clone.

clone_size,v_call,j_call,cdr3_aa
many,TRBV6-2/TRBV6-3,TRBJ2-7,CASSYSTSGLLSYEQYF
many,TRBV7-9,TRBJ2-7,CASSLVWDREGEQYF
many,TRBV12-3/TRBV12-4,TRBJ1-5,CASRRQAGHQPQHF
few,TRBV7-9,TRBJ1-1,CASSLMGGKNTEAFF
many,TRBV4-2,TRBJ2-6,CASSQERISGANVLTF
many,TRBV11-2,TRBJ2-3,CASSLLRTDTQYF
many,TRBV7-2,TRBJ2-1,CASSLGPTPFF
few,TRBV13,TRBJ1-6,CASSYGTENSPLHF
many,TRBV7-2,TRBJ2-5,CASSVGTSGGFRETQYF
few,TRBV29-1,TRBJ2-2,CSVRDRGFTGELFF
many,TRBV10-1,TRBJ2-7,CASSSVGKSYVYEQYF
many,TRBV28,TRBJ1-5,CASSFRRSGNQPQHF
.,TRBV4-3,TRBJ2-1,CASSQGQGLSSYNEQFF
few,TRBV7-9,TRBJ1-6,CASSLIRPGQRNNSPLHF
many,TRBV29-1,TRBJ1-2,CSVGGGSYGYTF
few,TRBV2,TRBJ2-7,CASSVSQSYEQYF
.,TRBV11-2,TRBJ1-1,CASSLVGYGSEAFF
few,TRBV19,TRBJ2-3,CASLEAGTQYF
many,TRBV12-3/TRBV12-4,TRBJ1-1,CASSLGRNTEAFF
few,TRBV25-1,TRBJ1-6,CASSELFGSPLHF
few,TRBV7-9,TRBJ1-6,CASSSGTGLSPLHF
.,TRBV6-4,TRBJ1-1,CASSDRGNTEAFF